Listed below are T cell receptor beta chains from one sample, sequenced in a study of T cell responses to AZD1222 COVID-19 vaccine. Method: immunoSEQ multiplex PCR; TCRdb's copy keeps in-frame clones and lacks some. The table has about 92,000 clones, about nine tenths seen once. Sequenced here: peripheral blood, sampled on day 0 of AZD1222 vaccination. These receptor sequences come from an adult in good health. CDR3s include the opening cysteine and the closing phenylalanine or tryptophan. Fields, in order: V gene, clone size, J gene, D gene, CDR3 protein, CDR3 DNA. A D gene is named only where the DNA matches it firmly. Some rows have no size entry. The others give once, few or many, or a class for an expanded clone.

>TRBV15|.|TRBJ1-1|.
CATSNPGEGRTEAFF
TGTGCCACCAGCAACCCCGGGGAGGGGCGGACTGAAGCTTTCTTT
>TRBV3-1/TRBV3-2|once|TRBJ1-1|TRBD1
CASSHDPGQGANTEAFF
TGTGCCAGCAGCCACGACCCGGGACAGGGGGCGAACACTGAAGCTTTCTTT
>TRBV7-2|.|TRBJ1-5|.
CASSLDSSGNQPQHF
TGTGCCAGCAGCTTAGACTCCTCTGGGAATCAGCCCCAGCATTTT
>TRBV7-2|.|TRBJ1-3|.
CASSSGNTIYF
TGTGCCAGCAGCTCTGGAAACACCATATATTTT
>TRBV27|.|TRBJ1-2|TRBD1
CASSYRQGGYGYTF
TGTGCCAGCAGCTATCGACAGGGAGGCTATGGCTACACCTTC
>TRBV28|.|TRBJ1-4|.
CASSPPRGKLFF
TGTGCCAGCAGTCCACCGAGGGGAAAACTGTTTTTT
>TRBV19|.|TRBJ1-2|.
CASSIAATVYGYTF
TGTGCCAGTAGTATAGCCGCGACGGTATATGGCTACACCTTC
>TRBV7-2|.|TRBJ2-6|.
CASSFPRGGQGANVLTF
TGTGCCAGCAGCTTCCCCCGAGGGGGGCAAGGGGCCAACGTCCTGACTTTC
>TRBV18|.|TRBJ2-5|TRBD1
CASSPGQGEETQYF
TGTGCCAGCTCACCAGGACAGGGGGAAGAGACCCAGTACTTC
>TRBV6-5|.|TRBJ1-6|.
CASSYMGGSSPLHF
TGTGCCAGCAGTTACATGGGAGGTTCCTCACCCCTCCACTTT
>TRBV30|.|TRBJ1-3|.
CAWTGSGGNTIYF
TGTGCCTGGACAGGCTCGGGGGGAAACACCATATATTTT
>TRBV3-1/TRBV3-2|few|TRBJ1-5|.
CASSQDMGSNQPQHF
TGTGCCAGCAGCCAAGATATGGGAAGCAATCAGCCCCAGCATTTT
>TRBV30|.|TRBJ1-4|.
CAWSVRSTNEKLFF
TGTGCCTGGAGTGTGCGGTCAACTAATGAAAAACTGTTTTTT
>TRBV5-8|.|TRBJ1-2|TRBD1
CASSWTGEIYYGYTF
TGTGCCAGCAGCTGGACAGGAGAAATCTACTATGGCTACACCTTC
>TRBV4-1|.|TRBJ2-3|.
CASSQSQTGLGRTDTQYF
TGCGCCAGCAGCCAAAGTCAAACGGGATTAGGTCGCACAGATACGCAGTATTTT
>TRBV5-4|.|TRBJ2-3|TRBD1
CASSLAGTGGTTQYF
TGTGCCAGCAGCTTGGCGGGGACAGGGGGGACTACGCAGTATTTT
>TRBV7-2|.|TRBJ1-2|.
CASSFSGGTGYTF
TGTGCCAGCAGCTTTTCTGGAGGCACTGGCTACACCTTC
>TRBV30|few|TRBJ1-2|.
CAWSENYGYTF
TGTGCCTGGAGTGAAAATTATGGCTACACCTTC
>TRBV9|.|TRBJ1-4|.
CASNPGTANEKLFF
TGTGCCAGCAACCCCGGGACCGCAAATGAAAAACTGTTTTTT
>TRBV6-2/TRBV6-3|few|TRBJ2-1|TRBD1
CASSYPFPGTGSNNEQFF
TGTGCCAGCAGTTACCCTTTTCCCGGGACAGGGAGCAACAATGAGCAGTTCTTC
>TRBV27|once|TRBJ2-7|.
CASSLSQGLHEQYF
TGTGCCAGCAGTTTATCGCAGGGACTCCACGAGCAGTACTTC
>TRBV30|.|TRBJ2-7|.
CAWRIGGLGSREQYF
TGTGCCTGGAGAATTGGCGGTTTGGGGTCTAGGGAGCAGTACTTC
>TRBV4-1|.|TRBJ1-4|.
CASSKTRGAADEKLFF
TGCGCCAGCAGCAAAACTCGGGGGGCGGCGGATGAAAAACTGTTTTTT
>TRBV11-2|.|TRBJ2-7|.
CASSAYEQYF
TGTGCCAGCAGCGCCTACGAGCAGTACTTC
>TRBV28|.|TRBJ2-7|.
CASSLGDVLSSYEQYF
TGTGCCAGCAGCCTAGGGGACGTCCTCAGCTCCTACGAGCAGTACTTC
>TRBV6-5|.|TRBJ2-1|TRBD1
CASSYSDRGPYNEQFF
TGTGCCAGCAGTTACTCGGACAGGGGGCCCTACAATGAGCAGTTCTTC
>TRBV19|.|TRBJ1-1|.
CASSIDLREDTEAFF
TGTGCCAGTAGTATAGATTTAAGGGAGGACACTGAAGCTTTCTTT
>TRBV18|.|TRBJ1-1|.
CASSQGWGTEAFF
TGTGCCAGCTCACAGGGGTGGGGCACTGAAGCTTTCTTT
>TRBV21-1|.|TRBJ1-2|.
CASSKVPRGGYTF
TGTGCCAGCAGCAAAGTACCCCGCGGTGGCTACACCTTC
>TRBV7-9|.|TRBJ1-3|.
CASSSGASSSGNTIYF
TGTGCCAGCAGCTCAGGGGCTTCGAGCTCTGGAAACACCATATATTTT
>TRBV5-6|.|TRBJ2-7|.
CASSLVDRQEQYF
TGTGCCAGCAGCTTGGTAGATCGGCAGGAGCAGTACTTC
>TRBV12-3/TRBV12-4|.|TRBJ1-5|TRBD1
CASRGQFNQPQHF
TGTGCCAGCAGGGGACAGTTCAATCAGCCCCAGCATTTT
>TRBV19|.|TRBJ1-6|TRBD1
CASSTRGNSPLHF
TGTGCCAGTAGTACCAGGGGGAATTCACCCCTCCACTTT
>TRBV4-1|.|TRBJ1-4|.
CASSQVRGQSGEKLFF
TGCGCCAGCAGCCAAGTACGTGGGCAATCGGGTGAAAAACTGTTTTTT
>TRBV25-1|.|TRBJ1-6|TRBD1
CASSSRDRGRASPLHF
TGTGCCAGCTCCAGCCGGGACAGGGGTCGCGCTTCACCCCTCCACTTT
>TRBV27|.|TRBJ1-3|.
CASQTRYTIYF
TGTGCCAGCCAAACAAGATACACCATATATTTT
>TRBV5-1|.|TRBJ2-7|.
CASSLGGTAHEQYF
TGCGCCAGCAGCTTGGGAGGGACGGCCCACGAGCAGTACTTC
>TRBV28|.|TRBJ2-7|.
CASSFLLDRISEQYF
TGTGCCAGCAGTTTTCTTCTTGACAGGATCAGCGAGCAGTACTTC
>TRBV30|.|TRBJ1-1|.
CAWSVQGETEAFF
TGTGCCTGGAGTGTGCAGGGAGAGACTGAAGCTTTCTTT
>TRBV28|.|TRBJ2-7|.
CASSRGDHSYEQYF
TGTGCCAGCAGCCGTGGGGACCACTCCTACGAGCAGTACTTC
>TRBV28|.|TRBJ1-5|.
CASRGQNLNQPQHF
TGTGCCAGCCGAGGACAGAATCTCAATCAGCCCCAGCATTTT
>TRBV6-5|.|TRBJ1-3|.
CASSTTGFSGNTIYF
TGTGCCAGCAGTACAACAGGGTTCTCTGGAAACACCATATATTTT
>TRBV29-1|.|TRBJ2-1|TRBD1
CSVEEGTASSYNEQFF
TGCAGCGTTGAAGAGGGGACAGCGAGCTCCTACAATGAGCAGTTCTTC
>TRBV27|.|TRBJ1-2|TRBD1
CASSLIGQGLDYGYTF
TGTGCCAGCAGTCTGATAGGACAGGGGTTGGACTATGGCTACACCTTC
>TRBV7-3|.|TRBJ2-1|TRBD1
CASSDRGRNEQFF
TGTGCCAGCAGCGACAGGGGGAGAAATGAGCAGTTCTTC
>TRBV9|few|TRBJ1-4|.
CASGSSEGRSEKLFF
TGTGCCAGCGGATCCTCGGAGGGGCGAAGTGAAAAACTGTTTTTT
>TRBV4-2|.|TRBJ1-1|.
CASSQERAPKDTEAFF
TGTGCCAGCAGCCAAGAAAGGGCCCCAAAGGACACTGAAGCTTTCTTT
>TRBV4-2|.|TRBJ2-1|TRBD2
CASSQDGTSRYNEQFF
TGTGCCAGCAGCCAAGACGGGACTAGTCGGTACAATGAGCAGTTCTTC
>TRBV4-3|.|TRBJ2-3|TRBD2
CASSLTLAGGYHDTQYF
TGCGCCAGCAGCCTAACCCTAGCGGGGGGTTATCACGATACGCAGTATTTT
>TRBV28|.|TRBJ1-5|TRBD1
CASRRTGFYSNQPQHF
TGTGCCAGCAGGCGGACAGGGTTCTATAGCAATCAGCCCCAGCATTTT
>TRBV2|.|TRBJ1-4|.
CASSGRDGEKLFF
TGTGCCAGCAGTGGCAGGGATGGGGAAAAACTGTTTTTT
>TRBV3-1/TRBV3-2|.|TRBJ1-2|.
CASSPPPGYYGYTF
TGTGCCAGCAGCCCCCCTCCAGGGTACTATGGCTACACCTTC
>TRBV2|.|TRBJ2-3|.
CASILDPNFNTDTQYF
TGTGCCAGCATCCTGGACCCGAATTTTAACACAGATACGCAGTATTTT
>TRBV10-3|.|TRBJ2-3|TRBD2
CAAGLAGTSTDTQYF
TGTGCCGCGGGACTAGCGGGTACTAGCACAGATACGCAGTATTTT
>TRBV30|few|TRBJ1-1|.
CAWSGGGGVNTEAFF
TGTGCCTGGAGTGGAGGCGGCGGTGTGAACACTGAAGCTTTCTTT
>TRBV19|.|TRBJ2-3|TRBD2
CASSILASGVSSTDTQYF
TGTGCCAGTAGTATTTTGGCTAGCGGGGTTTCTAGCACAGATACGCAGTATTTT
>TRBV7-3|few|TRBJ2-3|.
CASSSRGGPQYF
TGTGCCAGCAGCTCGCGCGGAGGCCCGCAGTATTTT